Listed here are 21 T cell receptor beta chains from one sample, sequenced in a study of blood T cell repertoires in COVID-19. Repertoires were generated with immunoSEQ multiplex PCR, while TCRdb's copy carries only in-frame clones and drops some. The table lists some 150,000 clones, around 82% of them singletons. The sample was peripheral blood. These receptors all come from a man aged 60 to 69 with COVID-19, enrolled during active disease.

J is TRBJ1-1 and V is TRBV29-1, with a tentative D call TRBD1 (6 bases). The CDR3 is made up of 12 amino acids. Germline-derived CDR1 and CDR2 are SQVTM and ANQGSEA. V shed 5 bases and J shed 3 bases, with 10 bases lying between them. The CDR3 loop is CSVREGDTEAFF. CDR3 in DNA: TGCAGCGTTCGGGAGGGGGACACTGAAGCTTTCTTT.

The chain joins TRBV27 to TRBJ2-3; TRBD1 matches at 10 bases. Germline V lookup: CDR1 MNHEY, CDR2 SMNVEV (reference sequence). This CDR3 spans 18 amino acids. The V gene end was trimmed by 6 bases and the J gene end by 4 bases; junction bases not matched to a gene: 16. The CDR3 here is CASRPTRQGAKSADTQYF. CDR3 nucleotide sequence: TGTGCCAGCAGACCGACCCGACAGGGGGCAAAGAGCGCAGATACGCAGTATTTT.

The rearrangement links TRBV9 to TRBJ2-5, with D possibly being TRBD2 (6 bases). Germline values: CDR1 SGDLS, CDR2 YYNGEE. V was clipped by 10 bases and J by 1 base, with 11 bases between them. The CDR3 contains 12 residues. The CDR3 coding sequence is TGTGCCTTTCGGAGGGGCCAAGAGACCCAGTACTTC. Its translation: CAFRRGQETQYF.

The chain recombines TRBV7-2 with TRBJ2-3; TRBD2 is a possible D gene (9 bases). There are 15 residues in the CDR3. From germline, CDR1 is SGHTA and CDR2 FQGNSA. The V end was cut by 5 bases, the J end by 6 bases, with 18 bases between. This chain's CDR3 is CASSPGGAGGDTQYF. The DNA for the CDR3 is TGTGCCAGCAGCCCAGGGGGCGCGGGGGGGGATACGCAGTATTTT. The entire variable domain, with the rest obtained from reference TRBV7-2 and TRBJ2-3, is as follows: GAGVSQSPSNKVTEKGKDVELRCDPISGHTALYWYRQSLGQGLEFLIYFQGNSAPDKSGLPSDRFSAERTGGSVSTLTIQRTQQEDSAVYLCASSPGGAGGDTQYFGPGTRLTVL.

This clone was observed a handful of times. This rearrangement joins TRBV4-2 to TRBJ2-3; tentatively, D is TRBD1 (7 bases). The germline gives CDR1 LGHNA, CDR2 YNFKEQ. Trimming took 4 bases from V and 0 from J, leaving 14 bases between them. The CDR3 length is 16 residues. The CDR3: CASSLRDSTSTDTQYF. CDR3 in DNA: TGTGCCAGCAGCCTGCGGGACAGCACTAGCACAGATACGCAGTATTTT.

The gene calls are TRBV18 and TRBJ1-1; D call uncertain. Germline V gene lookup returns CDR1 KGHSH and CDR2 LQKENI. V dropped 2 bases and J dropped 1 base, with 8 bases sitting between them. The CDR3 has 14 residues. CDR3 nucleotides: TGTGCCAGCTCACCAGAACAGTCGAACACTGAAGCTTTCTTT. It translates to CASSPEQSNTEAFF.

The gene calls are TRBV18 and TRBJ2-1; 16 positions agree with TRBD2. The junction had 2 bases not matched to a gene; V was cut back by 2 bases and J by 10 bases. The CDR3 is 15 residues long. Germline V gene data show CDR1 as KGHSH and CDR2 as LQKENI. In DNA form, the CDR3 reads TGTGCCAGCTCACCATGGGGACTAGCGGGAGGGGAGCAGTTCTTC. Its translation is CASSPWGLAGGEQFF.

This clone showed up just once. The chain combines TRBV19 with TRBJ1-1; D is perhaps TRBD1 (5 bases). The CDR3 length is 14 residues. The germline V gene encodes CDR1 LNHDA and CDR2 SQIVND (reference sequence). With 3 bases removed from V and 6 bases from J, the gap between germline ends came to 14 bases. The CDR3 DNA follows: TGTGCCAGTAGTATTCCAGGGATTCCCGCTGAAGCTTTCTTT. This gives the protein CASSIPGIPAEAFF.

The CDR3 protein is CASSRPDRASGYTF. CDR3 DNA sequence: TGTGCCAGCAGCCGCCCGGACAGGGCGAGTGGCTACACCTTC. V usage is TRBV16 and J usage is TRBJ1-2, with 8 bases matching TRBD1. This CDR3 is built from 14 residues. V shed 4 bases and J 7 bases; nucleotides not matched to a gene: 8. Germline lookup yields CDR1 KGHSY and CDR2 FQNENV.

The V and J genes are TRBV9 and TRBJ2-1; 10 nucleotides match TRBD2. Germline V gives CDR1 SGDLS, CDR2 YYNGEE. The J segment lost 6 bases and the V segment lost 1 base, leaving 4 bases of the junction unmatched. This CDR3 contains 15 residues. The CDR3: CASSVIAGGLNEQFF. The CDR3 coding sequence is TGTGCCAGCAGCGTAATAGCGGGGGGCCTCAATGAGCAGTTCTTC.

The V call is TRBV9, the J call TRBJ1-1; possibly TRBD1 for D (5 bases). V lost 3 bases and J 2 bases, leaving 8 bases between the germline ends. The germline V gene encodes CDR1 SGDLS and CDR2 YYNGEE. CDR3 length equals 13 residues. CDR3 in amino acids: CASSAGINTEAFF. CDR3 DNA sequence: TGTGCCAGCAGCGCAGGGATTAACACTGAAGCTTTCTTT.

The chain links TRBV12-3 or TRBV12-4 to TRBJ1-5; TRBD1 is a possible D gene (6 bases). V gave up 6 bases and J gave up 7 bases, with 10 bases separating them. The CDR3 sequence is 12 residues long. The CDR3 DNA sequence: TGTGCCAGCAGACAGGGCCTCCAGCCCCAGCATTTT. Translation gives CASRQGLQPQHF.

The CDR3 reads CASSLDLGRNGYTF. The CDR3 DNA sequence: TGCGCCAGCAGCTTGGATCTGGGGAGGAATGGCTACACCTTC. V and J are TRBV5-1 and TRBJ1-2; D unresolved. Per germline, CDR1 SGHRS and CDR2 YFSETQ. The CDR3 has 14 amino acids. Trimming shortened V by 0 bases and J by 6 bases, and 12 bases separated the two germline ends.

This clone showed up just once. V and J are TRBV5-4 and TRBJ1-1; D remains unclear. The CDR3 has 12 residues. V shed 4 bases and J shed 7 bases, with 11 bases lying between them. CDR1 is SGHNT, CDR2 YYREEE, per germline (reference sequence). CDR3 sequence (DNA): TGTGCCAGCAGCCTAGTGGCTGATGAAGCTTTCTTT. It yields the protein CASSLVADEAFF. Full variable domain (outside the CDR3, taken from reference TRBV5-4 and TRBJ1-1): ETGVTQSPTHLIKTRGQQVTLRCSSQSGHNTVSWYQQALGQGPQFIFQYYREEENGRGNFPPRFSGLQFPNYSSELNVNALELDDSALYLCASSLVADEAFFGQGTRLTVV.

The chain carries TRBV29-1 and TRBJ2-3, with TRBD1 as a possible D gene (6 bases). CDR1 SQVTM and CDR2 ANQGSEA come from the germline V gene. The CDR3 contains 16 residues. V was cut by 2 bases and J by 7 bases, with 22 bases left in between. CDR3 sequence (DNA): TGCAGCGTTGAAACATTAGACAGGCCCGGGGTGAATACGCAGTATTTT. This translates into CSVETLDRPGVNTQYF.

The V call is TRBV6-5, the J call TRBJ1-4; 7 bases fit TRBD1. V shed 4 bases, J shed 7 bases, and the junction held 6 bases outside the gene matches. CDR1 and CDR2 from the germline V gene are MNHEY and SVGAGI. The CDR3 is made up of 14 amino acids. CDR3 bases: TGTGCCAGCAGTTCGGCAGGGGGTTTTGAAAAACTGTTTTTT. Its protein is CASSSAGGFEKLFF.

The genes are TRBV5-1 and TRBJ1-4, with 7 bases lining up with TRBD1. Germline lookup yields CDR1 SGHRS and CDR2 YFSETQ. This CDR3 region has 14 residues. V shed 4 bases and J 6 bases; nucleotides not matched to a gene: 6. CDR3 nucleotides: TGCGCCAGCAGCCTGAGGGGGCTGGATGAAAAACTGTTTTTT. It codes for CASSLRGLDEKLFF.

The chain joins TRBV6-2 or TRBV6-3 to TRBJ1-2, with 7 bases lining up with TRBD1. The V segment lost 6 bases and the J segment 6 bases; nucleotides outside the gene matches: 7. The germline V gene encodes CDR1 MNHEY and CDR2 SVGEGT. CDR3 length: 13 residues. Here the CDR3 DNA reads TGTGCCAGCAGCCCATCAACAGGGGATGGCTACACCTTC. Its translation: CASSPSTGDGYTF.

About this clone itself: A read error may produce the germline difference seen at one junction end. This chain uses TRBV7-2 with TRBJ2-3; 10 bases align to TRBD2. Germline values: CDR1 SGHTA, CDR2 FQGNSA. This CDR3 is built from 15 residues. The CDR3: CASSLAGAFTDTQYF. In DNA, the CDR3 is TGTGCCAGCAGCCTAGCGGGGGCCTTCACAGATACGCAGTATTTT.

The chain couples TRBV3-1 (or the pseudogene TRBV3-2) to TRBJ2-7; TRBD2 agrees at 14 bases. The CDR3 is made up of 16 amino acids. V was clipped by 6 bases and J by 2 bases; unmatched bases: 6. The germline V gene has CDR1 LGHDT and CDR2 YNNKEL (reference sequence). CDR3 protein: CASSPRTSGGTYEQYF. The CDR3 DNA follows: TGTGCCAGCAGTCCGAGGACTAGCGGGGGGACCTACGAGCAGTACTTC.

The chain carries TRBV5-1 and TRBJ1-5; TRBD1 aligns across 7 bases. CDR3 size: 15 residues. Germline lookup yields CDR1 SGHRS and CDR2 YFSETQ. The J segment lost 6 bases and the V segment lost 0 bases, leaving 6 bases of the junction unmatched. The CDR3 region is CASSLEGGAGQPQHF. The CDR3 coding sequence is TGCGCCAGCAGCTTGGAAGGGGGCGCGGGTCAGCCCCAGCATTTT.